This TCR beta chain was obtained from a study of cytomegalovirus exposure and HLA in healthy donors. Findings and limits, study-wide: Later genetic work tied a missense DCLRE1C variant to beta-chain V and J trimming. Sequencing likely produced, as an artifact, a cluster of highly shared sequence variants. Per published accounts, TCR beta sequences correctly predicted the HLA-A and HLA-B alleles of most subjects.

With regard to this clone: Its antigen is undetermined.

Germline loops: CDR1 MNHEY, CDR2 SMNVEV (reference sequence). The CDR3 has 14 residues. Trimming took 6 bases from V and 8 from J, leaving 19 bases between them. The PCR made use of 60 Vbeta and 13 Jbeta primers. In the original analysis: It was a later analysis that counted roughly 80 million unique TCR beta chains, of which around 11 million were shared. Data came from immunoSEQ multiplex PCR; TCRdb stores just in-frame clones and leaves some out. Clone size and the V and J calls come from that table; the DNA yielded D and trimming. The table lists 170,000 or so clones, 80% of them singletons. The chain is built from TRBV27 and TRBJ1-1; D might be TRBD1 (6 bases). Input material: PBMCs. This TCR was sampled from a man aged 25-45 years in good health and CMV-seropositive. The CDR3 spells CASRQGLRGLEAFF. In DNA form, the CDR3 reads TGTGCCAGCAGACAGGGACTGCGGGGGTTGGAAGCTTTCTTT.